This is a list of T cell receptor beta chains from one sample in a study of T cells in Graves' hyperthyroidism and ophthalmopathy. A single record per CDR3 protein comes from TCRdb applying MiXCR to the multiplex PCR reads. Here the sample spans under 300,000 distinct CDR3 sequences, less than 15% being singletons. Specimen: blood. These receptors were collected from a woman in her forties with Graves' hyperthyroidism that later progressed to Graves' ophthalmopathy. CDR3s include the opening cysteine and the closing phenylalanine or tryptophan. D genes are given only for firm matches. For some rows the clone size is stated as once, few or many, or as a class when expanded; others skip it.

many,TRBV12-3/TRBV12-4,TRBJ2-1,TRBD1,CASSWTGESYNEQFF,TGTGCCAGCAGTTGGACAGGGGAATCCTACAATGAGCAGTTCTTC
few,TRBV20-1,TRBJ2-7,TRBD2,CSATIAGYSYEQYF,TGCAGTGCTACCATAGCGGGATATTCCTACGAGCAGTACTTC
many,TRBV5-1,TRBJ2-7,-,CASSLDPPADEQYF,TGCGCCAGCAGCTTGGATCCGCCGGCGGACGAGCAGTACTTC
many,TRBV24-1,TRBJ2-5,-,CATSPGLRPQYF,TGTGCCACCAGTCCAGGTTTGAGACCCCAGTACTTC
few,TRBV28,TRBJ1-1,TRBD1,CASSFPHRDRGAEAFF,TGTGCCAGCAGTTTCCCCCACCGTGACAGGGGCGCTGAAGCTTTCTTT
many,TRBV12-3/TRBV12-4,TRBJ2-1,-,CASSFKVYEQFF,TGTGCCAGCAGTTTTAAGGTGTATGAGCAGTTCTTC
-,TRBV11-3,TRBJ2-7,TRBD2,CASMTSGDSVEQYF,TGTGCCAGCATGACTAGCGGGGATTCGGTCGAGCAGTACTTC
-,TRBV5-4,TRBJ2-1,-,CASLDLAPGDEQFF,TGTGCCAGCTTGGATCTAGCCCCGGGGGATGAGCAGTTCTTC
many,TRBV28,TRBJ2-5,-,CASSLGGAWWETQYF,TGTGCCAGCAGTTTAGGGGGCGCGTGGTGGGAGACCCAGTACTTC
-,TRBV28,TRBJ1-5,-,CASSLFSVVGNQPQHF,TGTGCCAGCAGTTTATTCTCGGTTGTGGGCAATCAGCCCCAGCATTTT
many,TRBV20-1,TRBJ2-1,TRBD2,CSARRGTSGRDNEQFF,TGCAGTGCTAGACGAGGGACTAGCGGGAGGGACAATGAGCAGTTCTTC